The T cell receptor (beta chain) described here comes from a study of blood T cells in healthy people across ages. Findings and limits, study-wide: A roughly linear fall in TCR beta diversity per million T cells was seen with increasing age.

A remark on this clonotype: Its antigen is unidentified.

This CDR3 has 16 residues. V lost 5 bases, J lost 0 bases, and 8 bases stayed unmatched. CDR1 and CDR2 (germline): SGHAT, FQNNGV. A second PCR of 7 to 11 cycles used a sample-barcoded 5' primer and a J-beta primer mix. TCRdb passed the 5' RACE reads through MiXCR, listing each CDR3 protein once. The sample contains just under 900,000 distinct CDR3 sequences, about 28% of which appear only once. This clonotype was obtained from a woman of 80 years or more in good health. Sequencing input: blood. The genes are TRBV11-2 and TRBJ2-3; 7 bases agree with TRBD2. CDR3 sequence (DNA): TGTGCCAGCAGCGTAGGACTAGTCACTAGCACAGATACGCAGTATTTT. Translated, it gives CASSVGLVTSTDTQYF.